Presented here are 4 T cell receptor beta chains from one specimen sequenced in a study of T cells in Graves' hyperthyroidism and ophthalmopathy. Amplification of TCR beta CDR3 regions used RNA as the template. Carried out on the TCR CDR3, a first-round RT-PCR used the HTBI primer set. TCRdb processed the multiplex PCR reads anew with MiXCR; each CDR3 protein has one entry. Among 150,000 or so distinct CDR3 sequences listed, 9.4% were seen once. Sample: blood. These receptors were taken from a woman aged 18 to 35 with Graves' hyperthyroidism that later progressed to Graves' ophthalmopathy.

This clonotype was found many times. The V gene is TRBV7-8, the J gene TRBJ1-2; 8 nucleotides match TRBD1. The length of the CDR3 is 17 residues. Germline V gene lookup returns CDR1 SGHVS and CDR2 FQNEAQ. The V gene end was trimmed by 1 base and the J gene end by 2 bases; junction bases not matched to a gene: 9. The CDR3 coding sequence is TGTGCCAGCAGCTTAGTAGGGGGACAGGAGATGAACTATGGCTACACCTTC. Translating gives CASSLVGGQEMNYGYTF.

The chain links TRBV12-3 or TRBV12-4 to TRBJ2-2; D is possibly TRBD1 (6 bases). Trimming took 2 bases from V and 4 from J, leaving 14 bases between them. There are 16 residues in the CDR3. The CDR3 reads CASSLFGTGSTGELFF. As DNA, the CDR3 is TGTGCCAGCAGTTTATTCGGTACAGGGTCCACCGGGGAGCTGTTTTTT.

In this sample, this clonotype turned up many times. Written as DNA, the CDR3 is TGCAGTGCTAGAGATTCCAGGGGGCCAACTGAAGCTTTCTTT. Translation: CSARDSRGPTEAFF. The chain joins TRBV20-1 to TRBJ1-1; 8 bases are a match to TRBD1. Germline loops: CDR1 DFQATT, CDR2 SNEGSKA (reference sequence). V shed 0 bases and J 5 bases; nucleotides not matched to a gene: 5. There are 14 residues in the CDR3.

Many counts were recorded for this clonotype. The rearrangement uses TRBV28 and TRBJ1-5; TRBD1 is a possible D gene (5 bases). This CDR3 contains 15 residues. Looked up from germline, CDR1 is MDHEN and CDR2 is SYDVKM. Trimming removed 6 bases at V and 7 bases at J, with 19 bases between. CDR3 sequence (DNA): TGTGCCAGCAGAAAGACAGACCTCCTGGGGCAGCCCCAGCATTTT. Its protein product is CASRKTDLLGQPQHF.